What follows describes a single T cell receptor (beta chain). Its target is not known. This entry is derived from a study of cytomegalovirus exposure and HLA in healthy donors. On the study more broadly: In a later analysis, the 130 or so validation repertoires were reported to have used the same platform as the 600 to 800 first-cohort repertoires.

This table comes from immunoSEQ multiplex PCR, and its TCRdb copy is limited to in-frame clones, with some not included. There are roughly 330,000 clones in the sample; roughly 90% occur only once, and about 1.2% lies in the top ten. Looked up from germline, CDR1 is LNHDA and CDR2 is SQIVND (reference sequence). The CDR3 spans 12 residues. Trimming shortened V by 6 bases and J by 6 bases, and 11 bases separated the two germline ends. Study-level findings and limits: Diagnosis of cytomegalovirus status made by the classifier reportedly showed high specificity and sensitivity. The study labeled 150 to 200 TCR beta chains cytomegalovirus-associated.

The V and J genes are TRBV19 and TRBJ1-2, with no clear D. Sequenced input: PBMCs. This clonotype originated in a woman aged 25-40 years in good health and CMV-seropositive. CDR3 in amino acids: CASRTGPNGYTF. CDR3 DNA: TGTGCCAGTAGGACCGGGCCGAATGGCTACACCTTC. The complete variable domain, with remaining parts taken from reference TRBV19 and TRBJ1-2, reads DGGITQSPKYLFRKEGQNVTLSCEQNLNHDAMYWYRQDPGQGLRLIYYSQIVNDFQKGDIAEGYSVSREKKESFPLTVTSAQKNPTAFYLCASRTGPNGYTFGSGTRLTVV.